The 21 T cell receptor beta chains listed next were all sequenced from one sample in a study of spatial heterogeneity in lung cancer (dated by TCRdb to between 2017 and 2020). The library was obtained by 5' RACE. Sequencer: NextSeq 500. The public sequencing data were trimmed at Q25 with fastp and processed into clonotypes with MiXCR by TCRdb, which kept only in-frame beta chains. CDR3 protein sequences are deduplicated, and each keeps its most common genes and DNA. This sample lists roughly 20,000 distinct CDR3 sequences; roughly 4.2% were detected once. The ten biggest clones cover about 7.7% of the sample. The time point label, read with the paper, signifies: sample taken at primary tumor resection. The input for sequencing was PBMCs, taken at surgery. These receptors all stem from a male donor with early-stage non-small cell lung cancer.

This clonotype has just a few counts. The DNA for the CDR3 is TGTGCCAGCAGTTCCCCTCTTCCGGAGCGGGCCGAGCAGTACTTC. This codes for CASSSPLPERAEQYF. V usage is TRBV12-3 or TRBV12-4 and J usage is TRBJ2-7; D is perhaps TRBD2 (6 bases). The germline V and J ends were trimmed by 4 bases and 6 bases, with 19 bases remaining between them. The CDR3 runs 15 residues.

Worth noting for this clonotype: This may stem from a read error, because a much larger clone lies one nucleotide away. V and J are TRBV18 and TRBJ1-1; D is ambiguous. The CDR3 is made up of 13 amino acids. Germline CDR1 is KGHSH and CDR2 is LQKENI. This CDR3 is CARSPIEVTEAFF. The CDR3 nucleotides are TGTGCCAGATCACCAATTGAGGTTACTGAAGCTTTCTTT.

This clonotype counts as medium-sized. Here the CDR3 reads CASSFKEGGYEQYF. The CDR3 coding sequence is TGTGCCAGCAGTTTCAAAGAGGGGGGGTACGAGCAGTACTTC. This chain uses TRBV28 with TRBJ2-7; D is perhaps TRBD2 (7 bases). V was pared by 3 bases and J by 4 bases, with 13 bases between. Germline values: CDR1 MDHEN, CDR2 SYDVKM. CDR3 length equals 14 residues.

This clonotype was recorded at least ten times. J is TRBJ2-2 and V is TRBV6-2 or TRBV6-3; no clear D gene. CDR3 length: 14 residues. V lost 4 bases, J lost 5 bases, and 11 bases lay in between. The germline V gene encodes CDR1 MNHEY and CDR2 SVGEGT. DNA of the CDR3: TGTGCCAGCAGTTTCGATAGGGCGACCGGGGAGCTGTTTTTT. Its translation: CASSFDRATGELFF.

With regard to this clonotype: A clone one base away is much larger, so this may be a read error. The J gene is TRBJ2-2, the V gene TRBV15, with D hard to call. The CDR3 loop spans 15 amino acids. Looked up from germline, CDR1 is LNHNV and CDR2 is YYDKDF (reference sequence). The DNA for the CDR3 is TGTGTCACCAGCAGAGACAACTCCTACACCGGGGAGCTGTTTTTT. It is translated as CVTSRDNSYTGELFF.

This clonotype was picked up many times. The CDR3 protein is CASSIGQDANTGELFF. The CDR3 DNA reads TGTGCCAGCAGTATCGGACAGGACGCGAACACCGGGGAGCTGTTTTTT. J is TRBJ2-2 and V is TRBV28; 7 bases fit TRBD1. The CDR3 consists of 16 residues. Looked up from germline, CDR1 is MDHEN and CDR2 is SYDVKM. After removal of 5 bases from V and 0 bases from J, the junction contained 6 bases not matched to a gene.

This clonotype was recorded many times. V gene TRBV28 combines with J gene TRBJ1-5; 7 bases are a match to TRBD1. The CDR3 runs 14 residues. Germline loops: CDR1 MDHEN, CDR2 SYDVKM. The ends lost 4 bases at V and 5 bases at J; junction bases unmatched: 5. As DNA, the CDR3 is TGTGCCAGCAGTTCCGGACAGGTAGATCAGCCCCAGCATTTT. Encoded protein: CASSSGQVDQPQHF.

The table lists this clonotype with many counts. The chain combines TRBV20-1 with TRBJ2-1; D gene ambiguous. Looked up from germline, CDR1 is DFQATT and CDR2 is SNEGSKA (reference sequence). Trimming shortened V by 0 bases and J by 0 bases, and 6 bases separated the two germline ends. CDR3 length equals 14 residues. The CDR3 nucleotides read TGCAGTGCTAGAGAGGACCTCTCCTACAATGAGCAGTTCTTC. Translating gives CSAREDLSYNEQFF.

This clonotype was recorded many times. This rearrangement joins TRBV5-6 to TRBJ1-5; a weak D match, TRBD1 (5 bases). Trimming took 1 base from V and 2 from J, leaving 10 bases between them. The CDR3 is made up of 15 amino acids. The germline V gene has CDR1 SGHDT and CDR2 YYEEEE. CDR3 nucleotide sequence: TGTGCCAGCAGCTTGAAAGGGGCTGGCAATCAGCCCCAGCATTTT. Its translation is CASSLKGAGNQPQHF.

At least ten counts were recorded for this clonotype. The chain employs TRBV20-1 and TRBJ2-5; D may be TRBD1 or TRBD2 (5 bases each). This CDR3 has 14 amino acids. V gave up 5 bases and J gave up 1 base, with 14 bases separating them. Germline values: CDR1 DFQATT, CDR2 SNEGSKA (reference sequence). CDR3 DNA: TGCAGTGCTTTACACCCCGGGACCCAAGAGACCCAGTACTTC. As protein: CSALHPGTQETQYF.

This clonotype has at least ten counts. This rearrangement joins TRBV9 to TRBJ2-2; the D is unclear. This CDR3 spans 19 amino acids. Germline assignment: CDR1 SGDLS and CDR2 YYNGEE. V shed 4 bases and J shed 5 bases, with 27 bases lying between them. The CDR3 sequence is CASSSLRARVAASTGELFF. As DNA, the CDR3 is TGTGCCAGCAGCTCGCTTCGTGCGCGCGTGGCGGCCTCGACCGGGGAGCTGTTTTTT.

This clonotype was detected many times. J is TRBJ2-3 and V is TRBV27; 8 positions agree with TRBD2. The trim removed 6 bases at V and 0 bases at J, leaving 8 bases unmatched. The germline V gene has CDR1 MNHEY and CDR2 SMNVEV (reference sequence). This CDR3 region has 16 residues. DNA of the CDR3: TGTGCCAGCAGCGCGGCCACTAGCGGTAGCACAGATACGCAGTATTTT. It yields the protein CASSAATSGSTDTQYF.

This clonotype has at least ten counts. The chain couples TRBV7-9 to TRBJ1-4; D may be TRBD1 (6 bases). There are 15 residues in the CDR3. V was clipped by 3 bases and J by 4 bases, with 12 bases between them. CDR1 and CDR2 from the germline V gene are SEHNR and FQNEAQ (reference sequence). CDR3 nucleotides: TGTGCCAGCAGCTTGCCCGGGACAAATAATGAAAAACTGTTTTTT. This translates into CASSLPGTNNEKLFF.

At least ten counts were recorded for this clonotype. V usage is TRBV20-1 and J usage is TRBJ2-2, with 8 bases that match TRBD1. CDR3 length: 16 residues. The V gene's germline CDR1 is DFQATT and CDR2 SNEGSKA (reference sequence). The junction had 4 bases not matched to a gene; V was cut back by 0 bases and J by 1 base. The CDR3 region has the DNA TGCAGTGCTAGAGACCGGGACAGGCTGAACACCGGGGAGCTGTTTTTT. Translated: CSARDRDRLNTGELFF.

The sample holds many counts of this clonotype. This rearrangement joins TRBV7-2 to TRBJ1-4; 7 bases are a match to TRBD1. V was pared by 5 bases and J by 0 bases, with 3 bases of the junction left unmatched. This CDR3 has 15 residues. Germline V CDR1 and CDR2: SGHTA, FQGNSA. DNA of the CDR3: TGTGCCAGCAGCCCGACAGGGTCAACTAATGAAAAACTGTTTTTT. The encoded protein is CASSPTGSTNEKLFF.

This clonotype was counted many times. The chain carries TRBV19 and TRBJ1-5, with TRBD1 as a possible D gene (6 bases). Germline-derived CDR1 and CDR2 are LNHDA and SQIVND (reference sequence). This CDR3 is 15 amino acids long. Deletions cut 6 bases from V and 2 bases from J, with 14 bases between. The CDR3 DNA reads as TGTGCCAGTAGGGCCCCAGGGGCACGCAATCAGCCCCAGCATTTT. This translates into CASRAPGARNQPQHF.

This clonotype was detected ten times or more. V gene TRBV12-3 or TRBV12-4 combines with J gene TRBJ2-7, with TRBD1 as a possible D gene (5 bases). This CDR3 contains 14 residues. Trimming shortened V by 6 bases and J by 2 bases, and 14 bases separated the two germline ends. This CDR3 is CASRAATDPYEQYF. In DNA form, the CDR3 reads TGTGCCAGCAGGGCCGCGACAGACCCCTACGAGCAGTACTTC.

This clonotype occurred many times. CDR3 sequence (DNA): TGTGCCAGCAGCCACGATCGGTTAAACGGGGGCTACACCTTC. Translated, it gives CASSHDRLNGGYTF. The chain combines TRBV5-4 with TRBJ1-2, with unresolved D. The CDR3 is 14 residues long. Germline V gene lookup returns CDR1 SGHNT and CDR2 YYREEE (reference sequence). V lost 4 bases to trimming and J lost 8 bases, with 18 bases between them.

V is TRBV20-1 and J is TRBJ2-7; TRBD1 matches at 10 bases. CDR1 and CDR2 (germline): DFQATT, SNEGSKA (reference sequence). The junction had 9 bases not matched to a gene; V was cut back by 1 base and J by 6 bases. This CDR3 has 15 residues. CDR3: CSARAGTGDMIEQYF. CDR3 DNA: TGCAGTGCTAGAGCCGGGACAGGGGATATGATCGAGCAGTACTTC.

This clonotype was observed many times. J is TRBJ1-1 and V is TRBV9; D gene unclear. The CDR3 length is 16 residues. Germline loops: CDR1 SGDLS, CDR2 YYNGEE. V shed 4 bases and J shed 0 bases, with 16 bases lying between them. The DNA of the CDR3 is TGTGCCAGCAGCCTTCACCCGACACCGATGAACACTGAAGCTTTCTTT. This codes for CASSLHPTPMNTEAFF.

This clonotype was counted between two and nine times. The CDR3 sequence is CASSIVAAGTDTQYF. CDR3 in DNA: TGTGCCAGTAGTATAGTGGCAGCTGGTACAGATACGCAGTATTTT. This sequence joins TRBV19 and TRBJ2-3; the D is unclear. The CDR3 sequence is 15 residues long. From germline, CDR1 is LNHDA and CDR2 SQIVND (reference sequence). Trimming took 1 base from V and 3 from J, leaving 11 bases between them.